This TCR beta chain was documented in a study of regulatory T cells in long-lasting Graves disease. Findings of the study overall: Newly diagnosed patients shared about a thousand public clonotypes; persistent patients shared some 2,700. Less diverse TCR repertoires were seen in persistent Graves' patients than in newly diagnosed ones. It is possible that accuracy was reduced by the small size of the sample. TRBV28, TRBJ1-2 and TRBJ2-5 emerged as the favored segments in persistent disease.

The time point here: persistent/refractory GD, antithyroid drugs over 5 years with positive TRAb. The authors made the TCR library using RNA they extracted from PBMCs. Assembly of TCR beta libraries relied on iRepertoire HTBI primers together with Arm-PCR of CDR3 regions. TCRdb ran MiXCR on the multiplex PCR reads and lists one entry per CDR3 protein. The sample shows about 430,000 distinct CDR3 sequences, about 21% of them seen only once. CDR3 length: 15 residues. Trimming pared 2 bases from V and 0 bases from J, leaving 8 bases between. The germline V gene encodes CDR1 MDHEN and CDR2 SYDVKM. This clonotype appeared many times. The antigen is undetermined.

The sequence came from a female donor with Graves disease. V and J are TRBV28 and TRBJ1-5; D perhaps matches TRBD1 (5 bases). This sample comprised peripheral blood mononuclear cells (PBMCs), obtained when the disease was refractory, from a patient treated with antithyroid drugs. CDR3 residues: CASSLGANSNQPQHF. CDR3 sequence (DNA): TGTGCCAGCAGTTTAGGGGCAAATAGCAATCAGCCCCAGCATTTT.